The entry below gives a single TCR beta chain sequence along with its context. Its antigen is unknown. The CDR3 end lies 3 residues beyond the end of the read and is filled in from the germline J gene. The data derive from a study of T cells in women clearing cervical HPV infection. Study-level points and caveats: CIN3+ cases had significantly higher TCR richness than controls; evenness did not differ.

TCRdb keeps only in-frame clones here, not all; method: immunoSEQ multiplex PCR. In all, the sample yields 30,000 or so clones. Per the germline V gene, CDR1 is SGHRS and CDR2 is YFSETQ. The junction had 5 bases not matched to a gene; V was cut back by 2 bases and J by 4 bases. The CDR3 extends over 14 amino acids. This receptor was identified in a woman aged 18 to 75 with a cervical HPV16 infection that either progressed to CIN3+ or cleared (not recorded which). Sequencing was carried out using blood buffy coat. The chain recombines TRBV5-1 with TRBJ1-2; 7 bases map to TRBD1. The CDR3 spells CASSLGDSTYGYTF. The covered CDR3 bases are TGCGCCAGCAGCTTAGGGGACAGCACCTATGGC. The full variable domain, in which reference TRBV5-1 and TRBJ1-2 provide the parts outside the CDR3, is KAGVTQTPRYLIKTRGQQVTLSCSPISGHRSVSWYQQTPGQGLQFLFEYFSETQRNKGNFPGRFSGRQFSNSRSEMNVSTLELGDSALYLCASSLGDSTYGYTFGSGTRLTVV.